Sequencing of this TCR beta chain was carried out in a study of blood T cell repertoires in COVID-19. TCRdb's copy holds only in-frame clones and misses some; the assay was immunoSEQ multiplex PCR. The sample lists about 220,000 clones, 84% occurring once. The CDR3 has 13 residues. The V end was cut by 2 bases, the J end by 1 base, with 6 bases between. Germline V gene lookup returns CDR1 SGDLS and CDR2 YYNGEE. Input material: peripheral blood. V usage is TRBV9 and J usage is TRBJ2-5, with D unclear. The receptor's source is a woman between 55 and 75 years old who had recovered from COVID-19. CDR3 protein: CASSVSFQETQYF. CDR3 DNA: TGTGCCAGCAGCGTTAGCTTCCAAGAGACCCAGTACTTC.